This T cell receptor beta chain was sequenced in a study of OX40 agonist ivuxolimab in advanced cancers. On the study more broadly: Patients with prior anti-PD-1, anti-PD-L1 or anti-CTLA-4 therapy were eligible; approximately 37% had some. Among those treated, three patients had partial responses, one with hepatocellular carcinoma and two with cutaneous melanoma. Whole-study results and caveats: Nonresponders included some who also had low normalized T-cell clonal expansion. Researchers report that CD8+ T cells had, on average, more expanded clones than CD4+.

Details on this clone: As yet, its antigen is unknown.

TCRdb's copy holds only in-frame clones and misses some; the assay was immunoSEQ multiplex PCR. The profile shows around 74,000 clones, about 80% of them singletons. Sequences were derived from CD4+ or CD8+ T cells sorted from blood, sampled in a trial of the OX40 agonist ivuxolimab. This sequence originates from an adult with an advanced solid tumor such as melanoma, head and neck, liver or kidney cancer.

CDR3 sequence: CASSSQRQQALFF. The CDR3 region has the DNA TGTGCCAGCAGCTCGCAGAGACAGCAGGCCCTGTTTTTT. The gene calls are TRBV11-2 and TRBJ1-4; D might be TRBD1 (5 bases). Trimming cost V 4 bases and J 14 bases, with 17 bases left between them. The CDR3 extends over 13 amino acids. Germline V gene lookup returns CDR1 SGHAT and CDR2 FQNNGV.